Each of the 5 T cell receptor beta chains below was sequenced from the same sample in a study of blood T cell dynamics during melanoma immunotherapy. The assay was immunoSEQ multiplex PCR, and TCRdb's table has in-frame clones only and misses some. The sample contains more than 6,500 clones, around 82% of which appear only once. The sample's time point: pre-treatment baseline. The sequenced sample was blood, obtained from a patient treated with checkpoint blockade. Receptors originate from a human donor with melanoma.

The J gene is TRBJ2-1, the V gene TRBV19, with 10 bases fitting TRBD2. Losses at the gene ends were 0 bases for V and 9 bases for J; bases not matched to a gene: 5. The V gene's germline CDR1 is LNHDA and CDR2 SQIVND (reference sequence). The CDR3 runs 15 residues. The CDR3 DNA sequence: TGTGCCAGTAGTATAGAGGAGCGGGAGGGCCGTGAGCAGTTCTTC. Its protein is CASSIEEREGREQFF.

The chain is built from TRBV9 and TRBJ2-2; D remains unclear. Germline V lookup: CDR1 SGDLS, CDR2 YYNGEE. The CDR3 length is 14 residues. V lost 4 bases and J 5 bases, leaving 12 bases between the germline ends. The CDR3 loop is CASSPSGVTGELFF. Written as DNA, the CDR3 is TGTGCCAGCAGCCCCAGTGGGGTTACCGGGGAGCTGTTTTTT.

The chain combines TRBV29-1 with TRBJ2-5; D is uncertain. Germline V CDR1 and CDR2: SQVTM, ANQGSEA. The germline V and J ends were trimmed by 6 bases and 3 bases, with 11 bases remaining between them. The length of the CDR3 is 12 residues. CDR3 nucleotide sequence: TGCAGCGTGGAGTACAACAAAGAGACCCAGTACTTC. Amino acids: CSVEYNKETQYF.

This clone turned up a few times. The gene calls are TRBV30 and TRBJ2-7; D is unclear. V lost 1 base and J lost 3, with 10 bases in between. This CDR3 is built from 13 residues. Germline values: CDR1 GTSNPN, CDR2 SVGIG (reference sequence). This chain's CDR3 is CAWSGTNYYEQYF. The CDR3 nucleotides are TGTGCCTGGAGTGGGACGAATTACTACGAGCAGTACTTC.

The V and J genes are TRBV18 and TRBJ2-3, with 12 positions matching TRBD2. Trimming removed 4 bases from V and 2 bases from J; junction bases left unmatched: 1. From germline, CDR1 is KGHSH and CDR2 LQKENI. This CDR3 spans 15 amino acids. CDR3 nucleotides: TGTGCCAGCTCACGGACTAGCGGGACCACAGATACGCAGTATTTT. This encodes CASSRTSGTTDTQYF.